One T cell receptor beta chain is described in this entry. The antigen remains unidentified. These data belong to a study of cytomegalovirus exposure and HLA in healthy donors. The wider study: Among about 179 million T cells, an earlier analysis found 120 million or so unique TCR beta sequences. The study's findings and limits: It was reported in a later analysis that an Asian-associated ancestry cluster showed fewer N-insertions than the roughly 670-donor mean. Accurate predictions that matched the HLA-A and HLA-B alleles of most subjects were reportedly made from TCR beta sequences.

The primer mix had 60 Vbeta and 13 Jbeta primers. In the original processing: Later, an analysis found about 83 million unique TCR beta chains, and about 10 million of these were shared. Method: immunoSEQ multiplex PCR; TCRdb's copy keeps in-frame clones and lacks some. The DNA gave D and trimming, while V, J and clone size come from that table. The sample consists of a few hundred thousand clones, approximately 90% of them appearing once. The ends were cut back, 3 bases at V and 2 bases at J, with 7 bases in the middle. Germline values: CDR1 SNHLY, CDR2 FYNNEI. This CDR3 is 13 amino acids long. This receptor was obtained from a woman between 18 and 29 years old in good health and CMV-seronegative. The V and J genes are TRBV2 and TRBJ1-2; D gene unclear. Sequenced: PBMCs. For the CDR3, the DNA is TGTGCCAGCAGTGATGGTCAGAACTATGGCTACACCTTC. Encoded protein: CASSDGQNYGYTF.